The clone carrying this T cell receptor beta chain was counted once. Antigen specificity is unknown. The TCR cDNA carried a universal primer site and UMIs from 5'RACE template switching. A single record per CDR3 protein comes from TCRdb applying MiXCR to the 5' RACE reads. The table has around 320,000 distinct CDR3 sequences, 7.5% to 9.5% seen once. V was pared by 1 base and J by 0 bases, with 12 bases between. This CDR3 is built from 16 residues. The germline V gene encodes CDR1 SGHTA and CDR2 FQGNSA. These data come from a study of T cells after yellow fever vaccination. Overall study results and limits: The study re-detected most primary-vaccination clones after the booster (roughly 96% CD4, approximately 88% CD8). Repertoires obtained by FACS sorting could include abundant clonotypes that entered as contaminants from the bulk population. Weaker, the secondary response peaked sooner, at day 5 versus 15.

This clonotype was sampled from a man between 18 and 29 years old who received the YFV17D yellow fever vaccine. This chain connects TRBV7-2 to TRBJ1-1, with a tentative D call TRBD1 (5 bases). The source material was CD4+ T cells sorted from PBMCs, sampled 5 days after the yellow fever booster vaccination. This CDR3 reads CASSLGGGGMNTEAFF. The CDR3 nucleotides are TGTGCCAGCAGCTTAGGCGGCGGGGGGATGAACACTGAAGCTTTCTTT.